The 9 T cell receptor beta chains presented below share a single source sample, sequenced in a study of CD8 T cells in ankylosing spondylitis. TCRdb fed the 5' RACE reads into MiXCR, producing one record per CDR3 protein. The table has about 240,000 distinct CDR3 sequences, roughly 8.6% seen once. The specimen sequenced was blood, either unsorted or a sorted T cell fraction (not recorded which). The receptors derive from a male donor with ankylosing spondylitis or in good health (not recorded which).

This clonotype was observed many times. V is TRBV7-2 and J is TRBJ2-2; D is unresolved. CDR1 is SGHTA and CDR2 is FQGNSA in the germline V gene. The CDR3 runs to 15 residues. Trimming shortened V by 1 base and J by 5 bases, and 11 bases separated the two germline ends. The CDR3 spells CASSLDPLGTGELFF. DNA for the CDR3: TGTGCCAGCAGCTTAGATCCTCTAGGGACCGGGGAGCTGTTTTTT.

This clonotype appeared a single time. The junction differs from germline at one of its ends, possibly a read error. This chain links TRBV5-1 with TRBJ1-2; TRBD1 agrees at 8 bases. The CDR3 is made up of 12 amino acids. CDR1 and CDR2 (germline): SGHRS, YFSETQ. The CDR3 region is CASRAGQGPKTF. CDR3 nucleotides: TGTGCCAGCAGGGCCGGACAGGGCCCTAAAACCTTC. Complete variable domain (other parts from reference TRBV5-1 and TRBJ1-2): KAGVTQTPRYLIKTRGQQVTLSCSPISGHRSVSWYQQTPGQGLQFLFEYFSETQRNKGNFPGRFSGRQFSNSRSEMNVSTLELGDSALYLCASRAGQGPKTFGSGTRLTVV.

The chain recombines TRBV6-1 with TRBJ1-5, with D perhaps matching TRBD1 (5 bases). This CDR3 contains 15 residues. Germline lookup yields CDR1 MNHNS and CDR2 SASEGT. V was trimmed by 4 bases and J by 7 bases, leaving 17 bases between them. DNA for the CDR3: TGTGCCAGCAGTGGAGAAAAGGACGGGGACCAGCCCCAGCATTTT. Translation: CASSGEKDGDQPQHF.

V usage is TRBV4-1 and J usage is TRBJ2-5; TRBD2 might be the D (6 bases). Per the germline V gene, CDR1 is MGHRA and CDR2 is YSYEKL. The CDR3 spans 15 residues. The V end lost 4 bases, the J end lost 4 bases, and 16 bases lay between the germline ends. The CDR3 protein is CASSPSRRVGETQYF. In nucleotides, the CDR3 is TGCGCCAGCAGCCCCTCGAGGAGGGTTGGAGAGACCCAGTACTTC.

This clonotype was seen many times. The gene calls are TRBV10-3 and TRBJ1-1; D is possibly TRBD1 (5 bases). The CDR3 sequence is 12 residues long. The V end lost 11 bases, the J end lost 4 bases, and 14 bases lay between the germline ends. Germline lookup yields CDR1 ENHRY and CDR2 SYGVKD. Written as DNA, the CDR3 is TGTGCCTCCAGTCCAGGGATCACTGAAGCTTTCTTT. Its protein product is CASSPGITEAFF.

Many counts were recorded for this clonotype. The chain joins TRBV7-9 to TRBJ1-1; D is undetermined. V was clipped by 1 base and J by 10 bases, with 10 bases between them. This CDR3 is 12 amino acids long. From germline, CDR1 is SEHNR and CDR2 FQNEAQ (reference sequence). The chain's CDR3 is CASSLVATGAFF. CDR3 nucleotide sequence: TGTGCCAGCAGCTTAGTAGCAACGGGAGCTTTCTTT.

This clonotype was found many times. The genes are TRBV5-1 and TRBJ2-1; 11 positions agree with TRBD2. J was trimmed by 4 bases and V by 1 base; bases with no gene match: 4. CDR3 size: 16 residues. Germline V gene sequence: CDR1 SGHRS, CDR2 YFSETQ. The CDR3 loop reads CASSLQGTSGYNEQFF. CDR3 DNA sequence: TGCGCCAGCAGCTTGCAGGGGACTAGCGGTTACAATGAGCAGTTCTTC.

The chain joins TRBV18 to TRBJ2-1; D is possibly TRBD1 or TRBD2 (6 bases each). V dropped 4 bases and J dropped 7 bases, with 17 bases sitting between them. In germline, CDR1 is KGHSH, CDR2 LQKENI. The length of the CDR3 is 15 residues. CDR3 loop: CASSLQGRGRNEQFF. Written as DNA, the CDR3 is TGTGCCAGCTCACTCCAGGGGCGGGGAAGGAATGAGCAGTTCTTC.

This clonotype was detected ten times or more. V gene TRBV5-5 combines with J gene TRBJ1-1; D gene unclear. V was shortened by 4 bases and J by 0 bases, with 10 bases between the two germline ends. In germline, CDR1 is SGHKS, CDR2 YYEKEE (reference sequence). CDR3 length: 14 residues. This CDR3 reads CASSPSPMNTEAFF. The CDR3 DNA reads as TGTGCCAGCAGCCCCTCACCGATGAACACTGAAGCTTTCTTT.